This T cell receptor beta chain was profiled in a study of T cells in Graves' hyperthyroidism and ophthalmopathy. Notes on the study in general: Most clonotypes expanded in the thyroid (above 0.001) were also present in blood. Through a model of 13 V-J features, ophthalmopathy was separated from stable hyperthyroidism.

Exclusion of a patient resulted from uncontrolled infection, other autoimmune disease, pregnancy or lactation. Diagnoses used clinical symptoms, serum thyroxine and TRAb, thyroid ultrasound and orbital computed tomography. Amplification targeted TCR beta CDR3 regions from RNA transcripts. HTBI primers were the set used in a first-round RT-PCR of the TCR CDR3. TCRdb reprocessed the multiplex PCR reads with MiXCR, giving one entry per CDR3 protein. Of about 500,000 distinct CDR3 sequences detected, 40% to 50% appear once; the ten largest clones hold about two fifths. On this clonotype: Its antigen is undetermined.

The sample consisted of peripheral blood or thyroid tissue (not recorded which). This clonotype was sampled from an adult woman with Graves' disease, either hyperthyroidism or ophthalmopathy (not recorded which).

In nucleotides, the CDR3 is TGTGCCAGCAGCGTAGTTGACAGATCCTACGAGCAGTACTTC. Protein: CASSVVDRSYEQYF. The genes are TRBV9 and TRBJ2-7, with D possibly being TRBD1 (5 bases). With 0 bases removed from V and 1 base from J, the gap between germline ends came to 8 bases. Per the germline V gene, CDR1 is SGDLS and CDR2 is YYNGEE. The CDR3 totals 14 residues.